The 21 T cell receptor beta chains listed next were all sequenced from one sample in a study of memory CD4+ T cells and cytomegalovirus serostatus. Single viable CD3+CD4+CD8-CD45RO+ cells were sorted as the memory CD4+ T cells. Repertoires were generated with immunoSEQ multiplex PCR, while TCRdb's copy carries only in-frame clones and drops some. This sample has tens of thousands of clones, with around 76% found just once. The sample was memory CD4+ T cells from blood. The source of these receptors is an adult in good health and CMV-seropositive.

V usage is TRBV28 and J usage is TRBJ1-1, with D tentatively TRBD1 (6 bases). V was cut by 8 bases and J by 6 bases, with 16 bases left in between. The length of the CDR3 is 13 residues. CDR1 MDHEN and CDR2 SYDVKM come from the germline V gene. Written as DNA, the CDR3 is TGTGCCAGCGGGGTTCGTGGGGGCGCTGAAGCTTTCTTT. Protein: CASGVRGGAEAFF. Filled out from reference TRBV28 and TRBJ1-1, the complete variable domain reads DVKVTQSSRYLVKRTGEKVFLECVQDMDHENMFWYRQDPGLGLRLIYFSYDVKMKEKGDIPEGYSVSREKKERFSLILESASTNQTSMYLCASGVRGGAEAFFGQGTRLTVV.

This sequence joins TRBV2 and TRBJ2-1; the match to TRBD2 covers 8 bases. The CDR3 is 16 amino acids. J gave up 4 bases and V 6 bases, and 11 bases lay outside the gene matches. In germline, CDR1 is SNHLY, CDR2 FYNNEI. As DNA, the CDR3 is TGTGCCAGCAGCGGGAGGGCCTGGGAGGGATACAATGAGCAGTTCTTC. It translates to CASSGRAWEGYNEQFF.

The rearrangement joins TRBV5-4 to TRBJ1-1; D is perhaps TRBD1 (6 bases). CDR1 is SGHNT, CDR2 YYREEE, per germline (reference sequence). The ends were cut back, 7 bases at V and 3 bases at J, with 13 bases in the middle. CDR3 length: 13 amino acids. CDR3 coding DNA: TGTGCCAGCTACCAGGGGAGGGACACTGAAGCTTTCTTT. Protein product: CASYQGRDTEAFF.

The genes are TRBV7-2 and TRBJ1-5; D remains unclear. There are 13 residues in the CDR3. Trimming took 1 base from V and 3 from J, leaving 4 bases between them. Germline CDR1 is SGHTA and CDR2 is FQGNSA. CDR3 DNA: TGTGCCAGCAGCTTAGATCCCAATCAGCCCCAGCATTTT. Its translation is CASSLDPNQPQHF. The full variable domain, rest sourced from reference TRBV7-2 and TRBJ1-5, is GAGVSQSPSNKVTEKGKDVELRCDPISGHTALYWYRQSLGQGLEFLIYFQGNSAPDKSGLPSDRFSAERTGGSVSTLTIQRTQQEDSAVYLCASSLDPNQPQHFGDGTRLSIL.

V is TRBV29-1 and J is TRBJ2-1, with 13 nucleotides matching TRBD2. CDR3 length: 13 residues. Trimming at V came to 6 bases and at J to 7 bases, leaving 3 bases not matched to a gene. Germline V CDR1 and CDR2: SQVTM, ANQGSEA. CDR3 protein: CSVQGLAGNEQFF. CDR3 in DNA: TGCAGCGTGCAGGGACTAGCGGGAAATGAGCAGTTCTTC.

V usage is TRBV2 and J usage is TRBJ1-4; D is possibly TRBD1 (6 bases). Between the trimmed V and J ends, which lost 3 bases and 8 bases, there was a span of 13 bases. The CDR3 runs to 14 residues. Germline V gives CDR1 SNHLY, CDR2 FYNNEI. For the CDR3, the DNA is TGTGCCAGCAGTGAGAACAGGGTAGAGGAAAAACTGTTTTTT. Amino acids: CASSENRVEEKLFF.

V and J are TRBV5-1 and TRBJ2-2; 8 bases map to TRBD2. This CDR3 region has 15 residues. Germline loops: CDR1 SGHRS, CDR2 YFSETQ. The J segment lost 4 bases and the V segment lost 7 bases, leaving 9 bases of the junction unmatched. The CDR3 here is CASWSGGPSTGELFF. CDR3 sequence (DNA): TGCGCCAGCTGGTCGGGGGGGCCCTCCACCGGGGAGCTGTTTTTT. Using reference TRBV5-1 and TRBJ2-2 for the parts outside the CDR3, the full variable domain is KAGVTQTPRYLIKTRGQQVTLSCSPISGHRSVSWYQQTPGQGLQFLFEYFSETQRNKGNFPGRFSGRQFSNSRSEMNVSTLELGDSALYLCASWSGGPSTGELFFGEGSRLTVL.

This rearrangement joins TRBV6-1 to TRBJ2-3, with D possibly being TRBD2 (7 bases). The CDR3 sequence is 16 residues long. V lost 4 bases and J 5 bases, leaving 19 bases between the germline ends. Germline V gene lookup returns CDR1 MNHNS and CDR2 SASEGT. The CDR3 DNA follows: TGTGCCAGCAGTGCAGTACAGGGCCGCGGGGGAGATACGCAGTATTTT. As protein: CASSAVQGRGGDTQYF.

The chain uses TRBV13 and TRBJ2-5; D is ambiguous. In germline, CDR1 is PRHDT, CDR2 FYEKMQ (reference sequence). V gave up 1 base and J gave up 5 bases, with 11 bases separating them. The CDR3 has 14 residues. CDR3 sequence: CASSLAVAGETQYF. For the CDR3, the DNA is TGTGCCAGCAGCTTAGCGGTAGCCGGGGAGACCCAGTACTTC. The full variable domain, rest sourced from reference TRBV13 and TRBJ2-5, is AAGVIQSPRHLIKEKRETATLKCYPIPRHDTVYWYQQGPGQDPQFLISFYEKMQSDKGSIPDRFSAQQFSDYHSELNMSSLELGDSALYFCASSLAVAGETQYFGPGTRLLVL.

Points on this clone: The junction shows a germline mismatch at one end, possibly a read error. The genes are TRBV7-7 and TRBJ2-5; TRBD2 matches 7 bases. Looked up from germline, CDR1 is SSHAT and CDR2 is FNYEAQ (reference sequence). The CDR3 consists of 15 residues. DNA of the CDR3: TGTGCTAGCAGCTTAGCCGGCGGGAGACAAGAGACCCAGTACTTC. Amino acid sequence: CASSLAGGRQETQYF.

The J gene is TRBJ2-1, the V gene TRBV6-5; 11 bases are shared with TRBD2. Losses at the gene ends were 6 bases for V and 3 bases for J; bases not matched to a gene: 4. CDR3 size: 15 residues. CDR1 is MNHEY, CDR2 SVGAGI, per germline. CDR3 in DNA: TGTGCCAGCAGCGCGACTAGCGGGATCTACAATGAGCAGTTCTTC. It yields the protein CASSATSGIYNEQFF.

The chain carries TRBV27 and TRBJ2-1, with 9 bases that match TRBD2. The germline CDR1 and CDR2 sequences are MNHEY and SMNVEV (reference sequence). The CDR3 has 17 residues. V lost 7 bases, J lost 0 bases, and 10 bases stayed unmatched. DNA for the CDR3: TGTGCCAGCACCCCCTCCGCGGGAGGGAGCTCCTACAATGAGCAGTTCTTC. This gives the protein CASTPSAGGSSYNEQFF.

The J gene is TRBJ1-4, the V gene TRBV5-1, with D unclear. The CDR3 contains 14 residues. The germline V and J ends were trimmed by 2 bases and 3 bases, with 8 bases remaining between them. Germline loops: CDR1 SGHRS, CDR2 YFSETQ. As DNA, the CDR3 is TGCGCCAGCAGCTTCGATAGGCCTAATGAAAAACTGTTTTTT. Amino acids: CASSFDRPNEKLFF. The full variable domain, rest sourced from reference TRBV5-1 and TRBJ1-4, is KAGVTQTPRYLIKTRGQQVTLSCSPISGHRSVSWYQQTPGQGLQFLFEYFSETQRNKGNFPGRFSGRQFSNSRSEMNVSTLELGDSALYLCASSFDRPNEKLFFGSGTQLSVL.

This clone was recorded once. The gene calls are TRBV15 and TRBJ1-4; D remains unclear. This CDR3 has 15 residues. Per germline, CDR1 LNHNV and CDR2 YYDKDF (reference sequence). The germline V and J ends were trimmed by 0 bases and 8 bases, with 13 bases remaining between them. DNA of the CDR3: TGTGCCACCAGCAGAGAGGTCGGGGTTTTCGAAAAACTGTTTTTT. It is translated as CATSREVGVFEKLFF.

The rearrangement links TRBV28 to TRBJ2-1; TRBD2 agrees at 11 bases. CDR3 length: 15 amino acids. V shed 2 bases and J 12 bases; nucleotides not matched to a gene: 9. Germline V gives CDR1 MDHEN, CDR2 SYDVKM. The CDR3: CASSLGTSGPWGQFF. The CDR3 region has the DNA TGTGCCAGCAGTTTAGGGACTAGCGGCCCTTGGGGGCAGTTCTTC.

The gene calls are TRBV27 and TRBJ2-3; 12 nucleotides match TRBD2. Germline loops: CDR1 MNHEY, CDR2 SMNVEV (reference sequence). The trim removed 6 bases at V and 3 bases at J, leaving 4 bases unmatched. The CDR3 extends over 15 amino acids. CDR3 DNA sequence: TGTGCCAGCAGGGGCGGGACTAGCGGGACAGATACGCAGTATTTT. It translates to CASRGGTSGTDTQYF.

V usage is TRBV2 and J usage is TRBJ2-2; 9 bases line up with TRBD1. V lost 5 bases to trimming and J lost 7 bases; unmatched junction nucleotides: 8. Germline CDR1 SNHLY, CDR2 FYNNEI. There are 15 residues in the CDR3. Here the CDR3 reads CASSIQGAKGGELFF. The CDR3 coding sequence is TGTGCCAGCAGTATACAGGGGGCCAAGGGCGGGGAGCTGTTTTTT.

J is TRBJ1-1 and V is TRBV11-3; TRBD1 aligns across 11 bases. Germline V CDR1 and CDR2: SGHNT, YENEEA. Germline trimming cut 3 bases from V and 0 bases from J; bases unmatched to any gene: 6. The CDR3 is 17 residues long. CDR3 region: CASSFRTGGAMNTEAFF. CDR3 nucleotide sequence: TGTGCCAGCAGCTTCCGGACAGGGGGCGCAATGAACACTGAAGCTTTCTTT. Variable domain in full (rest from reference TRBV11-3 and TRBJ1-1): EAGVVQSPRYKIIEKKQPVAFWCNPISGHNTLYWYLQNLGQGPELLIRYENEEAVDDSQLPKDRFSAERLKGVDSTLKIQPAELGDSAVYLCASSFRTGGAMNTEAFFGQGTRLTVV.

The V call is TRBV14, the J call TRBJ2-7, with no clear D. This CDR3 has 16 amino acids. V was trimmed by 0 bases and J by 0 bases, leaving 12 bases between them. Germline CDR1 reads SGHDN; CDR2 reads FVKESK. The CDR3 DNA reads as TGTGCCAGCAGCCAAGATTCGTTTTTTAGCTCCTACGAGCAGTACTTC. This translates into CASSQDSFFSSYEQYF.

This clone was seen more than once but under ten times. This rearrangement joins TRBV28 to TRBJ1-1; the D is unclear. Germline CDR1 MDHEN, CDR2 SYDVKM. The ends were cut back, 5 bases at V and 1 base at J, with 5 bases in the middle. There are 12 residues in the CDR3. CDR3: CASSTQNTEAFF. For the CDR3, the DNA is TGTGCCAGCAGTACCCAGAACACTGAAGCTTTCTTT.

This chain links TRBV15 with TRBJ1-2; the D gene is possibly TRBD1 (5 bases). The CDR3 runs to 14 residues. Germline values: CDR1 LNHNV, CDR2 YYDKDF (reference sequence). Deletions cut 0 bases from V and 3 bases from J, with 8 bases between. DNA of the CDR3: TGTGCCACCAGCAGAGATCTGACAGACTATGGCTACACCTTC. It yields the protein CATSRDLTDYGYTF.